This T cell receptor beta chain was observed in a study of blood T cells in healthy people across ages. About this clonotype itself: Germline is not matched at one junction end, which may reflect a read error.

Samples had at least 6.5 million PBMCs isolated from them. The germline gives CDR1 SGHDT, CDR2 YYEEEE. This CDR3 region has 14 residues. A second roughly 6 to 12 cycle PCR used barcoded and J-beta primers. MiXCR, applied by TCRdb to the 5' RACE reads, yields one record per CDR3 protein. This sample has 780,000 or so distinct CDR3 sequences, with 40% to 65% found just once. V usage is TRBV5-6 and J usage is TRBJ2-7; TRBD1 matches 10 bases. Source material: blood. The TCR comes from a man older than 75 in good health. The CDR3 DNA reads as TGTGCCAGCAGCGGGACAGGGGACTCCCACGAGCAGTACTTC. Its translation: CASSGTGDSHEQYF.